The 2 T cell receptor beta chains listed next were all sequenced from one sample in a study of pediatric ulcerative colitis (dated by TCRdb to the late 2010s). The method behind the library was the immunoSEQ multiplex PCR assay. TCRdb retrieved this table from immuneACCESS and kept in-frame rearrangements only. Not all clones are present; in checked studies, unresolved V genes account for under half, and no reason is known for the remainder. The sample table holds tens of thousands of clones, of which around 75% were seen once. Around 9.2% of the sample lies in the top ten. One to two pinch biopsies were taken from the rectum for research during colonoscopy. The specimen sequenced was gut tissue. The receptors come from a boy aged 10-17 years with severe ulcerative colitis.

This clone was detected only once. The rearrangement uses TRBV11-3 and TRBJ2-5; D remains ambiguous. Between the trimmed V and J ends, which lost 4 bases and 5 bases, there was a span of 11 bases. This CDR3 spans 13 amino acids. Germline assignment: CDR1 SGHNT and CDR2 YENEEA. The CDR3 DNA sequence: TGTGCCAGCAGCTCGAGTCATTTGGAGACCCAGTACTTC. Residues: CASSSSHLETQYF.

This chain connects TRBV5-1 to TRBJ2-7; D assignment may be TRBD1 or TRBD2 (5 bases each). Germline V lookup: CDR1 SGHRS, CDR2 YFSETQ. Trimming took off 2 bases at V and 5 bases at J, with 20 bases between the two ends. CDR3 length: 16 residues. The CDR3 DNA reads as TGCGCCAGCAGCTTCCGGGACCCGGAGATTTTTGACGAGCAGTACTTC. Translated, it gives CASSFRDPEIFDEQYF.